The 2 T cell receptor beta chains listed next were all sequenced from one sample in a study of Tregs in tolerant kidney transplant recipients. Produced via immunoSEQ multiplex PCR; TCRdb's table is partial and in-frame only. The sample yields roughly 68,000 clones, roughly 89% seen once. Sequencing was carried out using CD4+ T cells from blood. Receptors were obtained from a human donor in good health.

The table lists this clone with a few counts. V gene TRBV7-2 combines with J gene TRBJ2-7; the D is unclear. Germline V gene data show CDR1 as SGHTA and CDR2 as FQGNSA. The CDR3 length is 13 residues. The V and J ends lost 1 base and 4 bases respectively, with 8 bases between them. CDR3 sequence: CASSLEAGYEQYF. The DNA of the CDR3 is TGTGCCAGCAGCTTAGAGGCCGGTTACGAGCAGTACTTC.

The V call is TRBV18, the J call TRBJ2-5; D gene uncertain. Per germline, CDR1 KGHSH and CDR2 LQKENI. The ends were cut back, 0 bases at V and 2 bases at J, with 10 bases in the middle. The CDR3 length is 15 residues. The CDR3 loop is CASSPPRSGQETQYF. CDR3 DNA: TGTGCCAGCTCACCACCGCGGTCTGGACAAGAGACCCAGTACTTC.